Described below is a single TCR beta chain sequence and its context. The antigen is unknown. The treatment denotes: 15 to 20 received Ad26.COV2.S at low or high dose, single or two shots; 5 received placebo; per-sample allocation not given. Following the first vaccine or placebo injection, samples were taken on day 63. The sample originates from a study of Ad26.COV2.S vaccination and SARS-CoV-2 variants. As for the study in general: The trial was COV1001 and the donor's arm was Ad26.COV2.S. The study, taken as a whole, reports: It is possible that the TCR breadth and depth analyses underestimated the total T cell responses.

Data came from immunoSEQ multiplex PCR; TCRdb stores just in-frame clones and leaves some out. The repertoire holds about 350,000 clones, with approximately 86% as singletons. This CDR3 region has 12 residues. V shed 0 bases and J shed 7 bases, with 4 bases lying between them. Germline CDR1 and CDR2: LGHNA and YNFKEQ. This chain links TRBV4-2 with TRBJ2-1; D is unresolved. The clonotype originates from a person between 18 and 65 years old who received the Ad26.COV2.S COVID-19 vaccine or a placebo. This sample comprised peripheral blood, obtained in a trial of Ad26.COV2.S vaccine versus placebo. CDR3 sequence reads: CASSQERNEQFF. Here the CDR3 DNA reads TGTGCCAGCAGCCAAGAAAGAAATGAGCAGTTCTTC.